The entry below gives a single TCR beta chain sequence along with its context. Its antigen is unknown. The CDR3 goes on 3 residues after the read ends, and that part is filled in from the germline J gene. This entry belongs to a study of Tregs in tolerant kidney transplant recipients. Study observations and caveats: This study did not directly address biological reproducibility. Tregs expanded with activated donor B cells seemed most donor-specific.

The germline V gene encodes CDR1 SNHLY and CDR2 FYNNEI. V lost 8 bases and J 3 bases, leaving 17 bases between the germline ends. This CDR3 is 15 amino acids long. Generated by immunoSEQ multiplex PCR, the TCRdb table keeps only in-frame clones and is missing some. This listing includes about 33,000 clones. This clonotype originated in a human donor who received a combined kidney and bone marrow transplant. The chain couples TRBV2 to TRBJ2-1, with D possibly TRBD2 on 7 matching bases. Sample: CD8+ T cells from blood, taken before the transplant. CDR3 DNA (partial): TGTGCCAGCCTCCACGGGGGGCTACTCTACAATGAG. Encoded protein: CASLHGGLLYNE. The full-length CDR3 reads as CASLHGGLLYNEQFF.